The present T cell receptor beta chain was sequenced within a study of blood T cell repertoires in COVID-19. Across the study: The United States, Italy and Spain were the sources of the acute and convalescent COVID-19 samples.

The repertoire was sequenced with immunoSEQ multiplex PCR; TCRdb's copy has only in-frame clones and lacks some. Of about 150,000 clones listed, 75% to 85% are singletons. CDR3 length: 15 amino acids. V was pared by 1 base and J by 6 bases, with 8 bases of the junction left unmatched. The germline gives CDR1 MNHNS, CDR2 SASEGT. The clonotype comes from a man between 60 and 70 years old with acute or convalescent COVID-19. Material: peripheral blood. The chain links TRBV6-1 to TRBJ2-7; 8 bases align to TRBD1. The CDR3 DNA reads TGTGCCAGCAGTGAAGGGTTGACAGGGGCTTCCGAGCAGTACTTC. The encoded protein is CASSEGLTGASEQYF.